Following are 23 T cell receptor beta chains from one sample sequenced in a study of T cell responses to AZD1222 COVID-19 vaccine. Generated by immunoSEQ multiplex PCR, the TCRdb table keeps only in-frame clones and is missing some. The sample includes 100,000 to 150,000 clones, around 90% of them seen just once. This specimen consisted of peripheral blood, obtained on day 0 of MenACWY control vaccination. The origin of the receptors is an adult in good health.

The chain couples TRBV7-9 to TRBJ1-1, with 8 nucleotides matching TRBD1. J gave up 6 bases and V 2 bases, and 5 bases lay outside the gene matches. Germline V gene lookup returns CDR1 SEHNR and CDR2 FQNEAQ (reference sequence). The CDR3 is made up of 14 amino acids. The DNA for the CDR3 is TGTGCCAGCAGCTTAACCGGGACAGGTGCTGAAGCTTTCTTT. Translating gives CASSLTGTGAEAFF.

The gene calls are TRBV29-1 and TRBJ2-7, with 8 bases lining up with TRBD2. Germline V gene lookup returns CDR1 SQVTM and CDR2 ANQGSEA. Trimming removed 7 bases from V and 6 bases from J; junction bases left unmatched: 11. This CDR3 is built from 13 residues. Written as DNA, the CDR3 is TGCAGCGCCCTCGGACTAGCCCCCAGCGAGCAGTACTTC. This encodes CSALGLAPSEQYF.

The V gene is TRBV9, the J gene TRBJ2-2; 8 bases are shared with TRBD2. This CDR3 region has 14 residues. Trimming took 5 bases from V and 4 from J; bases not matched to a gene: 4. The germline V gene encodes CDR1 SGDLS and CDR2 YYNGEE. This CDR3 reads CASSTGTSTGELFF. In nucleotides, the CDR3 is TGTGCCAGCAGTACCGGGACTAGCACCGGGGAGCTGTTTTTT.

As concerns this clone: This same CDR3 is encoded by further DNA sequences in the sample. The gene calls are TRBV6-5 and TRBJ2-7, with 9 positions matching TRBD1. Per the germline V gene, CDR1 is MNHEY and CDR2 is SVGAGI. The CDR3 contains 15 residues. The trim removed 5 bases at V and 2 bases at J, leaving 7 bases unmatched. CDR3 coding DNA: TGTGCCAGCAGTCAGGACAGGGGCTCTCCCTACGAGCAGTACTTC. Its translation is CASSQDRGSPYEQYF.

The chain couples TRBV19 to TRBJ2-1; perhaps TRBD2 as D (5 bases). The CDR3 extends over 14 amino acids. Deletions cut 7 bases from V and 0 bases from J, with 10 bases between. CDR1 and CDR2 from the germline V gene are LNHDA and SQIVND (reference sequence). This chain's CDR3 is CASMQRGSYNEQFF. CDR3 DNA: TGTGCCAGTATGCAACGGGGCTCCTACAATGAGCAGTTCTTC. The whole variable domain, remainder taken from reference TRBV19 and TRBJ2-1, is DGGITQSPKYLFRKEGQNVTLSCEQNLNHDAMYWYRQDPGQGLRLIYYSQIVNDFQKGDIAEGYSVSREKKESFPLTVTSAQKNPTAFYLCASMQRGSYNEQFFGPGTRLTVL.

The genes are TRBV10-2 and TRBJ1-1, with 10 bases identical to TRBD1. Germline-derived CDR1 and CDR2 are WSHSY and SAAADI. Trimming cost V 6 bases and J 1 base; bases outside gene matches: 2. The CDR3 is made up of 14 amino acids. The CDR3 reads CASSRDRGNTEAFF. In nucleotides, the CDR3 is TGCGCCAGCAGCAGGGACAGGGGGAACACTGAAGCTTTCTTT.

Turning to this clone: At the DNA level, this CDR3 is encoded by other sequences in the same sample as well. This chain connects TRBV10-3 to TRBJ2-5, with 7 bases identical to TRBD1. The length of the CDR3 is 14 residues. Per germline, CDR1 ENHRY and CDR2 SYGVKD. V shed 2 bases and J 1 base; nucleotides not matched to a gene: 1. The CDR3 region has the DNA TGTGCCATCAGTGAGAGGGACAGCCAAGAGACCCAGTACTTC. The encoded protein is CAISERDSQETQYF.

The CDR3 DNA sequence: TGTGCCAGCAGCACCACACCGACGGCAACTAATGAAAAACTGTTTTTT. It translates to CASSTTPTATNEKLFF. This sequence joins TRBV9 and TRBJ1-4; D remains ambiguous. There are 16 residues in the CDR3. CDR1 and CDR2 (germline): SGDLS, YYNGEE. The V end was cut by 4 bases, the J end by 0 bases, with 13 bases between.

The rearrangement joins TRBV3-1 (or the pseudogene TRBV3-2) to TRBJ2-7; D is perhaps TRBD1 (5 bases). The ends were cut back, 4 bases at V and 7 bases at J, with 14 bases in the middle. Per germline, CDR1 LGHDT and CDR2 YNNKEL (reference sequence). The CDR3 runs to 13 residues. The CDR3 sequence: CASSPTRAGEQYF. CDR3 DNA sequence: TGTGCCAGCAGCCCCACCAGGGCCGGGGAGCAGTACTTC.

CDR3 nucleotide sequence: TGTGCCAGCAGCCAAAACAGCGGTGGACCCGGGGAGCTGTTTTTT. This sequence encodes CASSQNSGGPGELFF. V usage is TRBV14 and J usage is TRBJ2-2, with a possible D match to TRBD2 (5 bases). This CDR3 is built from 15 residues. CDR1 and CDR2 (germline): SGHDN, FVKESK. Trimming pared 2 bases from V and 6 bases from J, leaving 13 bases between.

This clone was detected only a few times. The V gene is TRBV6-5, the J gene TRBJ1-5; D unresolved. Germline V lookup: CDR1 MNHEY, CDR2 SVGAGI. The CDR3 is made up of 10 amino acids. V dropped 11 bases and J dropped 2 bases, with 4 bases sitting between them. The CDR3 DNA sequence: TGTGCCGTCGGCAATCAGCCCCAGCATTTT. The encoded protein is CAVGNQPQHF.

The chain is built from TRBV5-1 and TRBJ2-5; 7 bases align to TRBD1. Germline CDR1 is SGHRS and CDR2 is YFSETQ. The length of the CDR3 is 15 residues. V dropped 0 bases and J dropped 5; count of bases not matched to a gene: 7. CDR3 amino acids: CASSLATGPGETQYF. As DNA, the CDR3 is TGCGCCAGCAGCTTGGCGACAGGGCCCGGTGAGACCCAGTACTTC. The full variable domain, completed using reference TRBV5-1 and TRBJ2-5, is KAGVTQTPRYLIKTRGQQVTLSCSPISGHRSVSWYQQTPGQGLQFLFEYFSETQRNKGNFPGRFSGRQFSNSRSEMNVSTLELGDSALYLCASSLATGPGETQYFGPGTRLLVL.

The chain uses TRBV11-2 and TRBJ2-7; perhaps TRBD2 as D (6 bases). Between the trimmed V and J ends, which lost 2 bases and 6 bases, there was a span of 11 bases. The CDR3 sequence is 13 residues long. Germline V gene lookup returns CDR1 SGHAT and CDR2 FQNNGV. The CDR3 here is CASSLWDSVEQYF. For the CDR3, the DNA is TGTGCCAGCAGCTTATGGGACTCGGTCGAGCAGTACTTC.

The chain joins TRBV11-2 to TRBJ2-3; D may be TRBD2 (5 bases). The CDR3 runs to 17 residues. Germline V gives CDR1 SGHAT, CDR2 FQNNGV. Trimming took off 6 bases at V and 4 bases at J, with 23 bases between the two ends. The CDR3 is CASSPRSRETGADTQYF. The CDR3 DNA is TGTGCCAGCAGTCCCCGAAGCCGGGAAACTGGGGCAGATACGCAGTATTTT.

The V and J genes are TRBV15 and TRBJ2-7; 10 bases map to TRBD1. Trimming cost V 5 bases and J 3 bases; bases outside gene matches: 13. The CDR3 spans 17 residues. Germline lookup yields CDR1 LNHNV and CDR2 YYDKDF (reference sequence). The CDR3 sequence: CATSGGFMRTGGYEQYF. CDR3 in DNA: TGTGCCACCAGCGGCGGTTTTATGAGGACAGGGGGCTACGAGCAGTACTTC. The full variable domain, rest sourced from reference TRBV15 and TRBJ2-7, is DAMVIQNPRYQVTQFGKPVTLSCSQTLNHNVMYWYQQKSSQAPKLLFHYYDKDFNNEADTPDNFQSRRPNTSFCFLDIRSPGLGDTAMYLCATSGGFMRTGGYEQYFGPGTRLTVT.

V usage is TRBV7-8 and J usage is TRBJ2-3, with TRBD2 matching over 8 bases. The trim removed 2 bases at V and 2 bases at J, leaving 12 bases unmatched. The CDR3 has 18 residues. Germline values: CDR1 SGHVS, CDR2 FQNEAQ. The CDR3 bases are TGTGCCAGCAGCTTACGTCCGATGGCGGGGGGAGACACAGATACGCAGTATTTT. Translated, it gives CASSLRPMAGGDTDTQYF.

The chain is built from TRBV18 and TRBJ2-3; tentative D call: TRBD2 (7 bases). Germline CDR1 is KGHSH and CDR2 is LQKENI. The CDR3 extends over 15 amino acids. The V end was cut by 3 bases, the J end by 2 bases, with 12 bases between. In nucleotides, the CDR3 is TGTGCCAGCTCACCGGGGGGGCATTCCACAGATACGCAGTATTTT. Translated: CASSPGGHSTDTQYF. The variable domain in full, with the rest retrieved from reference TRBV18 and TRBJ2-3, is NAGVMQNPRHLVRRRGQEARLRCSPMKGHSHVYWYRQLPEEGLKFMVYLQKENIIDESGMPKERFSAEFPKEGPSILRIQQVVRGDSAAYFCASSPGGHSTDTQYFGPGTRLTVL.

The rearrangement links TRBV27 to TRBJ1-1; D might be TRBD1 (5 bases). V was pared by 3 bases and J by 1 base, with 9 bases between. The V gene's germline CDR1 is MNHEY and CDR2 SMNVEV (reference sequence). The CDR3 loop spans 14 amino acids. The CDR3 loop reads CASSLGRKNTEAFF. For the CDR3, the DNA is TGTGCCAGCAGTTTGGGACGAAAGAACACTGAAGCTTTCTTT.

The chain combines TRBV24-1 with TRBJ1-2; 9 bases are shared with TRBD1. With 3 bases clipped from V and 3 bases from J, the junction kept 13 bases outside the gene matches. Germline CDR1 reads KGHDR; CDR2 reads SFDVKD. The CDR3 extends over 18 amino acids. The CDR3 spells CATSDGPRRDRADYGYTF. In nucleotides, the CDR3 is TGTGCCACCAGTGATGGCCCCCGTAGGGACAGGGCGGACTATGGCTACACCTTC.

The V call is TRBV7-2, the J call TRBJ2-2; the match to TRBD2 covers 10 bases. Germline V lookup: CDR1 SGHTA, CDR2 FQGNSA. CDR3 length equals 18 residues. V lost 5 bases, J lost 3 bases, and 12 bases stayed unmatched. CDR3 DNA sequence: TGTGCCAGCAGCACCAGGGCGGGACTAGCGTTATACACCGGGGAGCTGTTTTTT. Protein product: CASSTRAGLALYTGELFF.

The rearrangement links TRBV2 to TRBJ1-5; D is unresolved. Trimming shortened V by 8 bases and J by 7 bases, and 15 bases separated the two germline ends. The CDR3 sequence is 13 residues long. In germline, CDR1 is SNHLY, CDR2 FYNNEI. The CDR3 bases are TGTGCCAGCCGACGGGATATCAGACAGCCCCAGCATTTT. It yields the protein CASRRDIRQPQHF.

With regard to this clone: Within the sample, other DNA sequences also encode this same CDR3. This chain uses TRBV5-1 with TRBJ2-1; D remains ambiguous. The CDR3 consists of 14 residues. V was cut by 4 bases and J by 0 bases, with 8 bases left in between. Per germline, CDR1 SGHRS and CDR2 YFSETQ. In DNA, the CDR3 is TGCGCCAGCAGCAGGGATAGCTCCTACAATGAGCAGTTCTTC. This sequence encodes CASSRDSSYNEQFF. The variable domain in full, with the rest retrieved from reference TRBV5-1 and TRBJ2-1, is KAGVTQTPRYLIKTRGQQVTLSCSPISGHRSVSWYQQTPGQGLQFLFEYFSETQRNKGNFPGRFSGRQFSNSRSEMNVSTLELGDSALYLCASSRDSSYNEQFFGPGTRLTVL.

J is TRBJ1-1 and V is TRBV27; D ambiguous. The CDR3 loop spans 14 amino acids. V was pared by 4 bases and J by 1 base, with 10 bases between. CDR1 is MNHEY and CDR2 is SMNVEV in the germline V gene (reference sequence). The CDR3 spells CASSYASRNTEAFF. The CDR3 nucleotides read TGTGCCAGCAGTTACGCCAGTAGGAACACTGAAGCTTTCTTT.